The next 14 T cell receptor beta chains were all read from a single sample in a study of molecular identifiers for immune sequencing clone quantification (dated by TCRdb to 2016 to 2019). The library was obtained by PCR. For sequencing, an Illumina MiSeq was employed. TCRdb reprocessing: public reads trimmed at Q25 with fastp, clones called with MiXCR, in-frame beta chains kept. Each entry is one CDR3 protein sequence, shown with its most common DNA and genes. The sample table holds 20,000 or so distinct CDR3 sequences, of which roughly 20% were seen once. Of the sample, 6.4% falls within the top ten clones. Sequenced: naive CD8+ T cells from blood, with Jurkat cell RNA spiked in. The cell subset or site label on this specimen signifies: FACS-sorted CD8+CD4-CCR7+CD45RA+ naive T cells. The receptor set was obtained from a human donor in good health. Some libraries in this study had Jurkat cell RNA spiked in.

This chain uses TRBV27 with TRBJ2-7; D may match TRBD1 or TRBD2 (5 bases each). CDR1 is MNHEY and CDR2 is SMNVEV in the germline V gene (reference sequence). The CDR3 has 14 amino acids. Trimming shortened V by 1 base and J by 2 bases, and 9 bases separated the two germline ends. The CDR3 is CASSLWGRTYEQYF. As DNA, the CDR3 is TGTGCCAGCAGTTTATGGGGACGGACCTACGAGCAGTACTTC.

This clonotype was observed a handful of times. The V gene is TRBV27, the J gene TRBJ1-4; D remains unclear. The germline V gene encodes CDR1 MNHEY and CDR2 SMNVEV (reference sequence). Trimming left V 4 bases short and J 3 bases short, with 18 bases between. The CDR3 runs to 17 residues. CDR3 protein: CASSSYRTGVANEKLFF. In DNA form, the CDR3 reads TGTGCCAGCAGTTCATACCGGACCGGGGTGGCTAATGAAAAACTGTTTTTT.

This clonotype is judged medium-sized. One end of the junction varies from germline; a read error may be responsible. The rearrangement links TRBV7-7 to TRBJ2-5; 9 nucleotides line up with TRBD1. This CDR3 is 15 amino acids long. Germline values: CDR1 SSHAT, CDR2 FNYEAQ (reference sequence). CDR3 sequence: CASSLAHRGRETQYF. CDR3 bases: TGTGCTAGCAGCTTAGCGCACAGGGGGCGAGAGACCCAGTACTTC.

Concerning this clonotype itself: A single base separates this from a much larger clone, so it may be a read error. The rearrangement joins TRBV4-3 to TRBJ2-1, with a possible D match to TRBD2 (6 bases). Trimming pared 0 bases from V and 3 bases from J, leaving 18 bases between. The germline gives CDR1 LGHNA, CDR2 YSLEER. This CDR3 is built from 18 residues. CDR3 sequence: CASSQDIPNGRNYNEQFF. The CDR3 DNA follows: TGCGCCAGCAGCCAAGATATCCCTAACGGGAGAAACTACAATGAGCAGTTCTTC.

This clonotype showed up many times. The rearrangement links TRBV4-3 to TRBJ2-3; TRBD2 matches at 8 bases. Germline V gene sequence: CDR1 LGHNA, CDR2 YSLEER. The CDR3 length is 17 residues. V dropped 2 bases and J dropped 0; count of bases not matched to a gene: 7. The CDR3 reads CASSQPNSGKSTDTQYF. CDR3 DNA sequence: TGCGCCAGCAGCCAACCGAATAGCGGGAAAAGCACAGATACGCAGTATTTT.

This clonotype was picked up a small number of times. This chain links TRBV27 with TRBJ1-2; D not certain. The V and J ends lost 6 bases and 6 bases respectively, with 8 bases between them. The CDR3 has 11 residues. Germline values: CDR1 MNHEY, CDR2 SMNVEV (reference sequence). Here the CDR3 reads CASSRGDGYTF. The CDR3, as DNA: TGTGCCAGCAGCCGGGGTGATGGCTACACCTTC.

This sequence joins TRBV20-1 and TRBJ2-7; 7 bases are a match to TRBD1. J was trimmed by 1 base and V by 2 bases; bases with no gene match: 2. This CDR3 is 13 amino acids long. CDR1 and CDR2 from the germline V gene are DFQATT and SNEGSKA (reference sequence). CDR3 in DNA: TGCAGTGCTAGATCAGGGGGTTCCTACGAGCAGTACTTC. It translates to CSARSGGSYEQYF.

This clonotype occurred many times. The gene calls are TRBV5-6 and TRBJ2-7; D is undetermined. This CDR3 is built from 15 residues. Looked up from germline, CDR1 is SGHDT and CDR2 is YYEEEE. V shed 3 bases and J shed 6 bases, with 19 bases lying between them. CDR3 sequence reads: CASSWGSLGLGEQYF. CDR3 bases: TGTGCCAGCAGCTGGGGTAGTTTGGGATTGGGCGAGCAGTACTTC.

Ten or more counts support this clonotype. V is TRBV29-1 and J is TRBJ1-1; 7 nucleotides match TRBD1. Germline loops: CDR1 SQVTM, CDR2 ANQGSEA. V shed 6 bases, J shed 3 bases, and the junction held 10 bases outside the gene matches. The CDR3 is 14 residues long. The CDR3: CSVQASGGDTEAFF. DNA for the CDR3: TGCAGCGTCCAAGCCTCAGGGGGGGACACTGAAGCTTTCTTT.

This clonotype has at least ten counts. The J gene is TRBJ2-1, the V gene TRBV28, with 9 bases identical to TRBD1. The CDR3 has 16 residues. The V and J ends lost 2 bases and 5 bases, in that order; junction bases with no gene match: 7. CDR1 is MDHEN and CDR2 is SYDVKM in the germline V gene. CDR3 protein: CASSLGTGNIDNEQFF. CDR3 DNA: TGTGCCAGCAGTTTAGGGACAGGGAACATCGACAATGAGCAGTTCTTC.

This clonotype came up once. A much larger clone lies a single base off, so this may be a read error. The V gene is TRBV7-2, the J gene TRBJ1-6; D not resolved. This CDR3 spans 16 amino acids. The germline V gene has CDR1 SGHTA and CDR2 FQGNSA. The CDR3 loop is CASSYHSGSFNSPLRF. CDR3 nucleotide sequence: TGTGCCAGCAGCTACCATAGTGGCAGCTTTAATTCACCCCTCCGCTTT.

The V and J genes are TRBV19 and TRBJ2-7; D gene uncertain. The CDR3 is made up of 13 amino acids. V lost 3 bases and J 3 bases, leaving 9 bases between the germline ends. Germline V CDR1 and CDR2: LNHDA, SQIVND (reference sequence). This CDR3 is CASSIGIGYEQYF. The CDR3 coding sequence is TGTGCCAGTAGTATTGGGATAGGCTACGAGCAGTACTTC. Full variable domain (missing parts from reference TRBV19 and TRBJ2-7): DGGITQSPKYLFRKEGQNVTLSCEQNLNHDAMYWYRQDPGQGLRLIYYSQIVNDFQKGDIAEGYSVSREKKESFPLTVTSAQKNPTAFYLCASSIGIGYEQYFGPGTRLTVT.

The J gene is TRBJ2-3, the V gene TRBV2, with 11 bases that match TRBD2. V dropped 1 base and J dropped 0; count of bases not matched to a gene: 6. Germline CDR1 and CDR2: SNHLY and FYNNEI. The CDR3 has 18 residues. The CDR3 DNA reads as TGTGCCAGCAGTGAAGGGACCTGGACTAGCGGGAGCACAGATACGCAGTATTTT. This translates into CASSEGTWTSGSTDTQYF.

Of note for this clonotype: Mismatch with germline at one junction end may stem from a read error. The chain combines TRBV11-2 with TRBJ2-7, with 11 bases fitting TRBD2. CDR1 is SGHAT and CDR2 is FQNNGV in the germline V gene. There are 15 residues in the CDR3. The CDR3 sequence is CANSNSTSGDYEQYF. As DNA, the CDR3 is TGTGCCAACAGCAATTCGACTAGCGGGGACTACGAGCAGTACTTT.